A single sample is the source of the 26 T cell receptor beta chains below, sequenced in a study of technical replicates of blood from a few donors. Only in-frame clones appear in the TCRdb table, and some are missing; sequencing was by immunoSEQ multiplex PCR. Here the sample spans approximately 82,000 clones, 91% being singletons. Sequenced: T cells isolated from PBMCs. The receptors stem from a human donor in good health. Some clones in this sample may be carry-over from other donors' samples.

The chain recombines TRBV2 with TRBJ1-2; D perhaps matches TRBD1 (5 bases). Trimming took off 6 bases at V and 4 bases at J, with 15 bases between the two ends. The CDR3 has 14 amino acids. Looked up from germline, CDR1 is SNHLY and CDR2 is FYNNEI. Here the CDR3 reads CASSSGRGSYGYTF. CDR3 DNA sequence: TGTGCCAGCAGCTCCGGGAGGGGCTCCTATGGCTACACCTTC.

The CDR3 loop reads CAGKGGSAKNIQYF. The CDR3 nucleotides read TGTGCCGGAAAGGGGGGGTCGGCCAAAAACATTCAGTACTTC. The rearrangement links TRBV21-1 to TRBJ2-4; TRBD2 reflects the table's D call only, with no check against the DNA. TRBV21-1 is noted as a pseudogene. This CDR3 is built from 14 residues.

The chain couples TRBV9 to TRBJ2-3; 7 bases match TRBD2. J gave up 4 bases and V 4 bases, and 6 bases lay outside the gene matches. CDR3 length: 14 amino acids. Germline lookup yields CDR1 SGDLS and CDR2 YYNGEE. This CDR3 is CASSISGVADTQYF. The CDR3 DNA is TGTGCCAGCAGCATAAGCGGGGTAGCAGATACGCAGTATTTT.

The chain recombines TRBV5-1 with TRBJ1-1; tentative D call: TRBD1 (6 bases). In germline, CDR1 is SGHRS, CDR2 YFSETQ. The ends were cut back, 0 bases at V and 3 bases at J, with 9 bases in the middle. The CDR3 has 14 residues. CDR3 region: CASSLEGGDTEAFF. CDR3 coding DNA: TGCGCCAGCAGCTTGGAAGGGGGTGACACTGAAGCTTTCTTT.

The chain combines TRBV5-4 with TRBJ2-2; no definite D call. Germline CDR1 reads SGHNT; CDR2 reads YYREEE (reference sequence). Deletions cut 2 bases from V and 5 bases from J, with 13 bases between. This CDR3 spans 15 amino acids. The chain's CDR3 is CASSLVGATTGELFF. As DNA, the CDR3 is TGTGCCAGCAGCTTAGTGGGCGCCACGACCGGGGAGCTGTTTTTT.

The V call is TRBV21-1, the J call TRBJ2-2; the D call in the table, TRBD1, was not verified against the DNA. TRBV21-1 counts as a pseudogene. The CDR3 spans 16 residues. CDR3 coding DNA: TGTGCCAGCAGCAAAGGCTCCGACAAGAACACCGGGGAGCTGTTTTTT. Its protein is CASSKGSDKNTGELFF.

Only one count was recorded for this clone. Other DNA sequences of this sample code for an identical CDR3. The rearrangement links TRBV2 to TRBJ1-1, with D possibly matching TRBD1 (6 bases). Trimming cost V 0 bases and J 7 bases, with 9 bases left between them. Germline CDR1 SNHLY, CDR2 FYNNEI. This CDR3 is 13 amino acids long. CDR3 DNA sequence: TGTGCCAGCAGTGAAGCTTGGACAGATGAAGCTTTCTTT. It is translated as CASSEAWTDEAFF.

The chain carries TRBV11-3 and TRBJ1-1; possible D gene TRBD1, 5 bases. CDR1 and CDR2 from the germline V gene are SGHNT and YENEEA. CDR3 length: 14 amino acids. The ends were cut back, 4 bases at V and 5 bases at J, with 14 bases in the middle. The CDR3 spells CASSSPGGGTEAFF. The CDR3 DNA reads TGTGCCAGCAGCTCTCCCGGGGGTGGGACTGAAGCTTTCTTT.

This clone appeared a single time. This sequence joins TRBV7-6 and TRBJ2-7, with D maybe TRBD1 (5 bases). Germline CDR1 and CDR2: SGHVS and FNYEAQ. V was trimmed by 2 bases and J by 6 bases, leaving 5 bases between them. This CDR3 has 11 amino acids. As DNA, the CDR3 is TGTGCCAGCAGCTTACAGGGCGAGCAGTACTTC. It encodes CASSLQGEQYF.

The V and J genes are TRBV7-2 and TRBJ2-7, with 9 positions matching TRBD1. The V gene end was trimmed by 8 bases and the J gene end by 3 bases; junction bases not matched to a gene: 11. CDR3 size: 15 residues. The germline V gene has CDR1 SGHTA and CDR2 FQGNSA. The CDR3 DNA follows: TGTGCCAGCTCCCTAACCGGGACAGGGAACTACGAGCAGTACTTC. This sequence encodes CASSLTGTGNYEQYF.

Concerning this clone: A read error may account for a junction end that differs from germline. Other nucleotide sequences from this sample produce the same CDR3. V gene TRBV2 combines with J gene TRBJ2-3; 12 bases map to TRBD2. Germline lookup yields CDR1 SNHLY and CDR2 FYNNEI. CDR3 length: 15 residues. CDR3 in amino acids: CASRLLAGGTDTQYF. The CDR3 bases are TGTGCCAGCAGACTACTAGCGGGAGGCACAGATACACAGTATTTT.

The chain carries TRBV19 and TRBJ2-7, with 7 positions matching TRBD2. This CDR3 has 13 amino acids. Germline V gene lookup returns CDR1 LNHDA and CDR2 SQIVND (reference sequence). Losses at the gene ends were 5 bases for V and 3 bases for J; bases not matched to a gene: 4. The CDR3 here is CASSSSGIYEQYF. The CDR3 DNA is TGTGCCAGTAGTTCTAGCGGAATCTACGAGCAGTACTTC. The full variable domain, rest sourced from reference TRBV19 and TRBJ2-7, is DGGITQSPKYLFRKEGQNVTLSCEQNLNHDAMYWYRQDPGQGLRLIYYSQIVNDFQKGDIAEGYSVSREKKESFPLTVTSAQKNPTAFYLCASSSSGIYEQYFGPGTRLTVT.

The chain joins TRBV15 to TRBJ2-7; no clear D. The germline V and J ends were trimmed by 1 base and 6 bases, with 4 bases remaining between them. Germline CDR1 reads LNHNV; CDR2 reads YYDKDF (reference sequence). CDR3 size: 11 residues. The CDR3 DNA reads TGTGCCACCAGCAGAGGGCTCGAGCAGTACTTC. Residues: CATSRGLEQYF. Full variable domain (missing parts from reference TRBV15 and TRBJ2-7): DAMVIQNPRYQVTQFGKPVTLSCSQTLNHNVMYWYQQKSSQAPKLLFHYYDKDFNNEADTPDNFQSRRPNTSFCFLDIRSPGLGDTAMYLCATSRGLEQYFGPGTRLTVT.

The J gene is TRBJ2-1, the V gene TRBV9, with TRBD2 matching over 11 bases. Germline loops: CDR1 SGDLS, CDR2 YYNGEE. There are 14 residues in the CDR3. V dropped 4 bases and J dropped 9; count of bases not matched to a gene: 6. The CDR3 region has the DNA TGTGCCAGCAGCACGGTGACTAGCGGGATTGAGCAGTTCTTC. Translating it yields CASSTVTSGIEQFF.

This clone has a handful of counts. The chain links TRBV25-1 to TRBJ1-1; D might be TRBD1 (6 bases). The germline CDR1 and CDR2 sequences are MGHDK and SYGVNS. Trimming stripped 3 bases from V and 2 bases from J, with 10 bases between. The CDR3 covers 14 residues. The DNA for the CDR3 is TGTGCCAGCAGTGAGGGGGCAATTAACACTGAAGCTTTCTTT. It encodes CASSEGAINTEAFF.

This sequence joins TRBV4-2 and TRBJ2-1, with 8 bases that match TRBD2. The ends lost 1 base at V and 3 bases at J; junction bases unmatched: 5. This CDR3 comprises 16 residues. Germline V gene sequence: CDR1 LGHNA, CDR2 YNFKEQ. The CDR3 DNA reads as TGTGCCAGCAGCCAAGCAGAGCGGGAGAACTACAATGAGCAGTTCTTC. Translation gives CASSQAERENYNEQFF.

The chain recombines TRBV19 with TRBJ2-7; 7 bases align to TRBD1. Germline-derived CDR1 and CDR2 are LNHDA and SQIVND (reference sequence). This CDR3 contains 15 residues. J was trimmed by 4 bases and V by 3 bases; bases with no gene match: 9. The CDR3: CASSIDRVGSYEQYF. Here the CDR3 DNA reads TGTGCCAGTAGTATCGACAGGGTCGGGTCTTACGAGCAGTACTTC.

The chain uses TRBV5-4 and TRBJ1-4; tentative D call: TRBD1 (6 bases). Trimming took off 0 bases at V and 6 bases at J, with 9 bases between the two ends. Germline values: CDR1 SGHNT, CDR2 YYREEE (reference sequence). This CDR3 is built from 14 residues. CDR3 region: CASSLGGGDEKLFF. The CDR3 nucleotides read TGTGCCAGCAGCTTGGGAGGGGGTGATGAAAAACTGTTTTTT.

This chain links TRBV28 with TRBJ1-5; TRBD1 matches 7 bases. CDR1 MDHEN and CDR2 SYDVKM come from the germline V gene. The CDR3 is 17 amino acids. The ends lost 3 bases at V and 0 bases at J; junction bases unmatched: 8. The CDR3 spells CASSFPGQFYSNQPQHF. CDR3 nucleotides: TGTGCCAGCAGTTTCCCGGGACAGTTTTATAGCAATCAGCCCCAGCATTTT.

The chain links TRBV13 to TRBJ2-7; D is perhaps TRBD1 (5 bases). The V end lost 6 bases, the J end lost 2 bases, and 17 bases lay between the germline ends. Germline V gives CDR1 PRHDT, CDR2 FYEKMQ (reference sequence). The CDR3 has 15 residues. The CDR3 DNA reads as TGTGCCAGCAGTTCAACGACAGCTGGAGCCTACGAGCAGTACTTC. Its protein product is CASSSTTAGAYEQYF.

The CDR3 spells CAWSGRSEQFF. CDR3 bases: TGTGCCTGGAGCGGTCGAAGTGAGCAGTTCTTC. The chain links TRBV30 to TRBJ2-1; D not certain. Trimming removed 3 bases at V and 9 bases at J, with 9 bases between. The CDR3 is 11 amino acids. The germline V gene has CDR1 GTSNPN and CDR2 SVGIG (reference sequence).

CDR3 sequence: CASSMGRGGNYGYTF. CDR3 DNA: TGTGCCAGTAGTATGGGGCGCGGGGGTAACTATGGCTACACCTTC. The chain combines TRBV19 with TRBJ1-2; D is possibly TRBD1 (5 bases). The length of the CDR3 is 15 residues. The germline V and J ends were trimmed by 3 bases and 1 base, with 12 bases remaining between them. Germline lookup yields CDR1 LNHDA and CDR2 SQIVND (reference sequence).

The gene calls are TRBV27 and TRBJ1-6; D is perhaps TRBD1 (5 bases). The CDR3 runs to 14 residues. The V gene lost 3 bases and the J gene lost 12 bases, with 15 bases spanning the gap. Germline V gene sequence: CDR1 MNHEY, CDR2 SMNVEV (reference sequence). The CDR3 coding sequence is TGTGCCAGCAGTTTCCGACAGTCAAAAGGACCCCTCCACTTT. Its translation is CASSFRQSKGPLHF.

J is TRBJ2-5 and V is TRBV28, with a possible D match to TRBD1 (6 bases). This CDR3 comprises 14 residues. Between the trimmed V and J ends, which lost 8 bases and 5 bases, there was a span of 18 bases. Germline V gene sequence: CDR1 MDHEN, CDR2 SYDVKM. CDR3 region: CASGLGQLLETQYF. The CDR3, as DNA: TGTGCCAGCGGCCTGGGACAATTACTGGAGACCCAGTACTTC.

The gene calls are TRBV6-5 and TRBJ1-1, with D possibly TRBD1 on 5 matching bases. Germline V lookup: CDR1 MNHEY, CDR2 SVGAGI. The germline V and J ends were trimmed by 5 bases and 8 bases, with 12 bases remaining between them. The CDR3 runs 12 residues. The CDR3, as DNA: TGTGCCAGCAGTGCGGGGGTGACGGAAGCTTTCTTT. Translation: CASSAGVTEAFF.

The chain couples TRBV28 to TRBJ1-5; the match to TRBD1 covers 8 bases. V gave up 3 bases and J gave up 5 bases; unmatched junction bases: 6. The CDR3 extends over 15 amino acids. Germline CDR1 MDHEN, CDR2 SYDVKM. CDR3 nucleotide sequence: TGTGCCAGCAGTTTCCAGGGGACAGGAGATCAGCCCCAGCATTTT. It translates to CASSFQGTGDQPQHF.